This T cell receptor beta chain was documented in a study of CD8 T cells in Susac syndrome. Sequencing targeted TCR beta in T cells from blood (CD8+ and CD4+). Negative isolation yielded the CD8+ and CD4+ T cells, while FACS enriched the TEMRA cells. The ends were cut back, 5 bases at V and 6 bases at J, with 14 bases in the middle. Germline lookup yields CDR1 SGHVS and CDR2 FNYEAQ. The CDR3 sequence is 13 residues long. The authors reverse transcribed roughly 0.5 to 1 ug RNA with random hexamers. An immunoSEQ multiplex PCR generated amplified TCR beta CDR3 products spanning 54 Vbeta and 13 Jbeta. TCRdb reprocessed the immunoSEQ multiplex PCR reads with MiXCR, giving one entry per CDR3 protein. The sample comprises approximately 300,000 distinct CDR3 sequences, about 91% of which are singletons, and 0.18% rests with the top ten.

The origin of this receptor is a human donor with multiple sclerosis. The sample consisted of CD8+ T cells from PBMCs. This chain uses TRBV7-6 with TRBJ2-7, with D perhaps TRBD1 or TRBD2 (6 bases each). DNA for the CDR3: TGTGCCAGCAGCCCCCTAGGGGGGCTCGAGCAGTACTTC. Its translation: CASSPLGGLEQYF.